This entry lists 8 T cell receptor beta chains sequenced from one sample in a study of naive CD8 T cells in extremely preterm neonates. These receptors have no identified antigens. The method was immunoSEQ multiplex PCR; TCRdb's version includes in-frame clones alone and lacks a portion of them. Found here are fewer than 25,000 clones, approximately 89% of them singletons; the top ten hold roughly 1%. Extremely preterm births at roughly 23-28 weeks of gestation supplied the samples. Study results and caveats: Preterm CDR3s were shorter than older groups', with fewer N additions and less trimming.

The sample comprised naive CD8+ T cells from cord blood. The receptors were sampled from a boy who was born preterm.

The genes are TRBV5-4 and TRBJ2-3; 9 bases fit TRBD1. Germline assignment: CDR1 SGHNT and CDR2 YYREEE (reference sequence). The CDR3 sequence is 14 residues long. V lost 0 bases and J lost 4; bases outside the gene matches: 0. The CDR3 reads CASSLGQGADTQYF. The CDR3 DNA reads TGTGCCAGCAGCTTGGGACAGGGGGCAGATACGCAGTATTTT.

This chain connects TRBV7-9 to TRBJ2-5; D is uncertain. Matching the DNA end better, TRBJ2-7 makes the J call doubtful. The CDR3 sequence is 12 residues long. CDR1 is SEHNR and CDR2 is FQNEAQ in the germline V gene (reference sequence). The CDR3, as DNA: TGTGCCAGCAGCTTAGCGACCTACGAGCAGTACTTC. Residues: CASSLATYEQYF.

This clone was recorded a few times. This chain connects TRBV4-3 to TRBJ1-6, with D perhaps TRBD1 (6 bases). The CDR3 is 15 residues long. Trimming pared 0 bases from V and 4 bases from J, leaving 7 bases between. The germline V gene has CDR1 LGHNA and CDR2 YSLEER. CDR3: CASSQDRGYNSPLHF. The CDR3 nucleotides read TGCGCCAGCAGCCAAGACAGGGGATATAATTCACCCCTCCACTTT.

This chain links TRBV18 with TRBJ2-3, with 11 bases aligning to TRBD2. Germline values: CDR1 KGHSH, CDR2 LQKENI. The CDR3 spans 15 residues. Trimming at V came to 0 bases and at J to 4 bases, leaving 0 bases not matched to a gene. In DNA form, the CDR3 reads TGTGCCAGCTCACCACCTAGCGGGGGGGCAGATACGCAGTATTTT. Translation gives CASSPPSGGADTQYF.

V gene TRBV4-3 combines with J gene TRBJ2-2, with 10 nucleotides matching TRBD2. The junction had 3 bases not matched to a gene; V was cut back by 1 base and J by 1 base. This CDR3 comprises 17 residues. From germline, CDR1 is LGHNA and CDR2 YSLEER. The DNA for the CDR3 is TGCGCCAGCAGCCAAGCTAGCGGGGGCCGGAACACCGGGGAGCTGTTTTTT. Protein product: CASSQASGGRNTGELFF.

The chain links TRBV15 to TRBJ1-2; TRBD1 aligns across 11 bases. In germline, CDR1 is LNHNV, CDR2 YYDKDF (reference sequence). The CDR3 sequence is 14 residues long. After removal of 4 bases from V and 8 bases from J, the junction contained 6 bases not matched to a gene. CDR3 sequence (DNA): TGTGCCACCAGCATACCGGGACAGGGGGACGGCTACACCTTC. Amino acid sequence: CATSIPGQGDGYTF.

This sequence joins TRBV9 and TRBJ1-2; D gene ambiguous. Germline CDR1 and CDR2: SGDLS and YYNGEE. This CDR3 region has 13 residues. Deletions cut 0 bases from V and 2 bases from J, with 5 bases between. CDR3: CASSVAKNYGYTF. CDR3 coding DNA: TGTGCCAGCAGCGTAGCAAAAAACTATGGCTACACCTTC.

This CDR3 reads CASGTSWLNNEQFF. The CDR3 nucleotides are TGTGCTAGTGGGACTAGTTGGCTAAACAATGAGCAGTTCTTC. The chain carries TRBV12-5 and TRBJ2-1; a possible D gene is TRBD2 (6 bases). Trimming stripped 6 bases from V and 5 bases from J, with 14 bases between. Looked up from germline, CDR1 is LGHNT and CDR2 is FRNRAP. The CDR3 is 14 residues long.